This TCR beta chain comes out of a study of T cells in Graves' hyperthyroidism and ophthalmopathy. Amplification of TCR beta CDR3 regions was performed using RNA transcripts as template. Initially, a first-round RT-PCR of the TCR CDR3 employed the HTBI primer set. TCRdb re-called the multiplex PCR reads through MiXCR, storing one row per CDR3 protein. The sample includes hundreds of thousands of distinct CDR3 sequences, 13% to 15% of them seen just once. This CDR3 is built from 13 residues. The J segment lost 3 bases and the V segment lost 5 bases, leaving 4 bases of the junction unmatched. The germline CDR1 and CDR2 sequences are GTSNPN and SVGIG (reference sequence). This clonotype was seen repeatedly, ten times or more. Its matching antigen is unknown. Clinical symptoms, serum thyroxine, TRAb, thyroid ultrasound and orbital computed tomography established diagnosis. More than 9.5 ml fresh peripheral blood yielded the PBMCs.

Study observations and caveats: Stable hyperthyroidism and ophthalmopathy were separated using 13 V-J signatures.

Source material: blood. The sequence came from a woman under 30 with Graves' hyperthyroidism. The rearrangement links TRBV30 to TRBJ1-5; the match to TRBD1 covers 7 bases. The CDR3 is CAWGDSNNQPQHF. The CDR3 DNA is TGTGCCTGGGGGGACAGTAACAATCAGCCCCAGCATTTT.